The 5 T cell receptor beta chains below all came from one sample that was sequenced in a study of blood T cell repertoires in COVID-19. Some clones are missing from TCRdb's copy, which holds only in-frame ones; the method was immunoSEQ multiplex PCR. Of around 240,000 clones in the sample, 86% were seen once. The sample taken for sequencing was peripheral blood. These receptors originate from a woman aged 25-40 years who had recovered from COVID-19.

This chain uses TRBV18 with TRBJ1-1; no clear D gene. The CDR3 is 15 residues long. The germline V gene encodes CDR1 KGHSH and CDR2 LQKENI. The V and J ends lost 0 bases and 1 base respectively, with 9 bases between them. For the CDR3, the DNA is TGTGCCAGCTCACCACCCAACGGTGCGAACACTGAAGCTTTCTTT. Translated, it gives CASSPPNGANTEAFF.

The genes are TRBV5-1 and TRBJ2-3, with 14 bases identical to TRBD2. Germline-derived CDR1 and CDR2 are SGHRS and YFSETQ. V trimming: 4 bases; J trimming: 2 bases; junction bases outside the gene matches: 3. CDR3 size: 16 residues. This CDR3 is CASSTGLAGVTDTQYF. CDR3 coding DNA: TGCGCCAGCAGCACGGGACTAGCGGGGGTCACAGATACGCAGTATTTT.

The chain employs TRBV5-1 and TRBJ2-2; D perhaps matches TRBD2 (5 bases). V shed 4 bases and J shed 4 bases, with 14 bases lying between them. Per germline, CDR1 SGHRS and CDR2 YFSETQ. The CDR3 has 15 amino acids. CDR3 protein: CASSLRPEGTGELFF. In nucleotides, the CDR3 is TGCGCCAGCAGCCTTCGGCCCGAGGGCACCGGGGAGCTGTTTTTT.

This clone was picked up one time. V and J are TRBV27 and TRBJ2-2; the D is unclear. The V gene's germline CDR1 is MNHEY and CDR2 SMNVEV (reference sequence). The V end was cut by 4 bases, the J end by 1 base, with 13 bases between. This CDR3 spans 16 amino acids. The CDR3 loop reads CASSSPLRRNTGELFF. The CDR3 DNA reads TGTGCCAGCAGTTCCCCATTGCGGAGGAACACCGGGGAGCTGTTTTTT.

The gene calls are TRBV6-5 and TRBJ1-1; D not certain. Trimming pared 0 bases from V and 1 base from J, leaving 6 bases between. Germline CDR1 reads MNHEY; CDR2 reads SVGAGI. CDR3 size: 14 residues. This chain's CDR3 is CASSYSLGNTEAFF. CDR3 nucleotides: TGTGCCAGCAGTTACTCACTCGGGAACACTGAAGCTTTCTTT.